A single sample gave rise to the 11 T cell receptor beta chains below, sequenced in a study of low-dose radiotherapy and immunotherapy resistance in tumors. Time point here: before trial treatment. Covering alpha and beta chains, TRAV- and TRBV-specific primers were used for the first-strand cDNA. With a constant-region primer and a V-primer adapter, TCRs were subjected to approximately 20 PCR cycles of amplification. MiXCR was run by TCRdb on the reads, yielding one entry per CDR3 protein. This table has 70,000 to 90,000 distinct CDR3 sequences, over 15% appearing once. This specimen was PBMCs, taken before treatment. The source is a male donor with prostate cancer.

This sequence joins TRBV4-3 and TRBJ1-1, with D possibly matching TRBD1 (6 bases). The V gene's germline CDR1 is LGHNA and CDR2 YSLEER. This CDR3 is built from 14 residues. Trimming removed 1 base at V and 10 bases at J, with 16 bases between. CDR3 sequence reads: CASSQVSQGWRAFF. DNA for the CDR3: TGCGCCAGCAGCCAAGTATCACAGGGCTGGAGAGCTTTCTTT.

This rearrangement joins TRBV6-4 to TRBJ2-1; tentative D call: TRBD1 (6 bases). CDR1 is MRHNA and CDR2 is SNTAGT in the germline V gene. Deletions cut 5 bases from V and 6 bases from J, with 14 bases between. The CDR3 has 14 residues. CDR3 region: CASSKNLGGNEQFF. DNA of the CDR3: TGTGCCAGCAGTAAGAATTTAGGGGGCAATGAGCAGTTCTTC.

Note on this clonotype: A read error may be the cause here, since a much bigger clone is one base away. CDR3 protein: CASSPSTSGSSYNEQYF. In nucleotides, the CDR3 is TGTGCCAGCTCACCATCGACCTCAGGGAGCTCCTACAATGAGCAGTACTTC. The chain links TRBV18 to TRBJ2-7; D is perhaps TRBD1 or TRBD2 (5 bases each). CDR1 KGHSH and CDR2 LQKENI come from the germline V gene. This CDR3 has 17 residues. Trimming took off 2 bases at V and 7 bases at J, with 24 bases between the two ends.

The chain uses TRBV6-2 or TRBV6-3 and TRBJ2-3; TRBD1 aligns across 8 bases. Trimming removed 5 bases from V and 2 bases from J; junction bases left unmatched: 15. Germline V lookup: CDR1 MNHEY, CDR2 SVGEGT. The CDR3 has 18 residues. The CDR3 here is CASSEGPVGQAVTDTQYF. DNA for the CDR3: TGTGCCAGCAGTGAGGGGCCCGTGGGACAGGCGGTCACAGATACGCAGTATTTT.

This clonotype was picked up many times. J is TRBJ2-7 and V is TRBV4-1; D may correspond to TRBD1 or TRBD2 (6 bases each). This CDR3 region has 17 residues. Trimming pared 4 bases from V and 2 bases from J, leaving 21 bases between. Germline CDR1 MGHRA, CDR2 YSYEKL. CDR3 bases: TGCGCCAGCAGCCTAACCCCGGGGGACCACAGGGCCTACGAGCAGTACTTC. Translated, it gives CASSLTPGDHRAYEQYF.

This clonotype was observed at least ten times. V and J are TRBV27 and TRBJ2-3, with D tentatively TRBD1 (6 bases). Trimming took off 0 bases at V and 0 bases at J, with 10 bases between the two ends. There are 16 residues in the CDR3. Germline CDR1 and CDR2: MNHEY and SMNVEV (reference sequence). The DNA of the CDR3 is TGTGCCAGCAGTTTATCAGAGACAGGCAGCACAGATACGCAGTATTTT. As protein: CASSLSETGSTDTQYF.

This sequence joins TRBV5-1 and TRBJ2-5, with D maybe TRBD2 (6 bases). Germline loops: CDR1 SGHRS, CDR2 YFSETQ. The CDR3 consists of 14 residues. V dropped 4 bases and J dropped 5 bases, with 15 bases sitting between them. The CDR3 loop is CASSQAGGGETQYF. The CDR3 DNA sequence: TGCGCCAGCAGCCAAGCGGGTGGAGGGGAGACCCAGTACTTC.

This clonotype was counted many times. This chain uses TRBV11-1 with TRBJ2-3; no clear D gene. Trimming shortened V by 3 bases and J by 3 bases, and 13 bases separated the two germline ends. CDR3 size: 15 residues. Per germline, CDR1 SGHAT and CDR2 FQDESV (reference sequence). For the CDR3, the DNA is TGTGCCAGCAGCTTTGGGCAGCCAAAAACAGATACGCAGTATTTT. It codes for CASSFGQPKTDTQYF. The variable domain in full, with the rest retrieved from reference TRBV11-1 and TRBJ2-3, is EAEVAQSPRYKITEKSQAVAFWCDPISGHATLYWYRQILGQGPELLVQFQDESVVDDSQLPKDRFSAERLKGVDSTLKIQPAELGDSAMYLCASSFGQPKTDTQYFGPGTRLTVL.

There are many counts of this clonotype. The chain is built from TRBV19 and TRBJ1-1; perhaps TRBD1 as D (6 bases). The V end lost 5 bases, the J end lost 4 bases, and 14 bases lay between the germline ends. There are 14 residues in the CDR3. Germline CDR1 LNHDA, CDR2 SQIVND (reference sequence). As DNA, the CDR3 is TGTGCCAGTAGTCTTGGAGGGGGAGGCACTGAAGCTTTCTTT. Its translation: CASSLGGGGTEAFF.

In this sample, this clonotype turned up many times. The chain uses TRBV29-1 and TRBJ1-4; D remains ambiguous. CDR3 length equals 13 residues. The V gene lost 7 bases and the J gene lost 2 bases, with 11 bases spanning the gap. The germline CDR1 and CDR2 sequences are SQVTM and ANQGSEA. CDR3 loop: CSGGPGTNEKLFF. The CDR3 bases are TGCAGCGGCGGTCCCGGGACTAATGAAAAACTGTTTTTT.

A remark on this clonotype: A far larger clone lies a single base away; this is likely a read error. The chain recombines TRBV6-6 with TRBJ2-3; 12 bases map to TRBD1. The CDR3 covers 16 residues. CDR1 and CDR2 from the germline V gene are MNHNY and SVGAGI (reference sequence). The CDR3 DNA follows: TGTGCCAGCAGTGCCCCCGGGACAGGGGGCGTAGATACGCAGTGTTTT. Its translation is CASSAPGTGGVDTQCF.